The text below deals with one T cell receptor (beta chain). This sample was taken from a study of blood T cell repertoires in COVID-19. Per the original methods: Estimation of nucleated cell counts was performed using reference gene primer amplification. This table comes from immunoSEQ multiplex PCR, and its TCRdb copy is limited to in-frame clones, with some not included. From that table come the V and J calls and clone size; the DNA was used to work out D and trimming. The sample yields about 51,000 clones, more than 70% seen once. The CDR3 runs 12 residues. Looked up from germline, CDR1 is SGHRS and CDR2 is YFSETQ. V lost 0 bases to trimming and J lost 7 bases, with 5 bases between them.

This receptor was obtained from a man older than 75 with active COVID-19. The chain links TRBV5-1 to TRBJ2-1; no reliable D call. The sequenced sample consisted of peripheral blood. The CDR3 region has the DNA TGCGCCAGCAGCTTGGTCCTGAATGAGCAGTTCTTC. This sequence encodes CASSLVLNEQFF.